One and the same sample provided the 30 T cell receptor beta chains below, sequenced in a study of cytomegalovirus exposure and HLA in healthy donors. Researchers ran the PCR with 60 Vbeta and 13 Jbeta primers. Sequencing was performed with immunoSEQ multiplex PCR; in TCRdb, only in-frame clones are kept and a portion is missing. The sample contains approximately 74,000 clones, around 75% of which appear only once. What was sequenced was PBMCs. These receptors originate from a woman between 35 and 50 years old in good health and CMV-seronegative.

This chain uses TRBV27 with TRBJ2-3; possible D gene TRBD2, 5 bases. This CDR3 region has 13 residues. Trimming pared 6 bases from V and 0 bases from J, leaving 7 bases between. Germline-derived CDR1 and CDR2 are MNHEY and SMNVEV (reference sequence). This CDR3 is CASSRTSTDTQYF. CDR3 bases: TGTGCCAGCAGCCGGACTAGCACAGATACGCAGTATTTT.

The rearrangement joins TRBV5-1 to TRBJ2-5; possibly TRBD1 for D (6 bases). CDR1 and CDR2 from the germline V gene are SGHRS and YFSETQ. The CDR3 is 15 amino acids. V was shortened by 7 bases and J by 2 bases, with 18 bases between the two germline ends. As DNA, the CDR3 is TGCGCCAGCGGAAGATCCGGGACATCTCAAGAGACCCAGTACTTC. Translating it yields CASGRSGTSQETQYF.

The J gene is TRBJ1-1, the V gene TRBV6-5; TRBD1 might be the D (6 bases). This CDR3 region has 14 residues. Trimming removed 2 bases at V and 3 bases at J, with 10 bases between. CDR1 is MNHEY, CDR2 SVGAGI, per germline. The CDR3 loop reads CASSYRTGYTEAFF. The CDR3 DNA reads TGTGCCAGCAGTTACCGAACAGGGTACACTGAAGCTTTCTTT.

The genes are TRBV9 and TRBJ2-1, with 7 bases lining up with TRBD2. V was pared by 7 bases and J by 5 bases, with 9 bases of the junction left unmatched. CDR1 is SGDLS and CDR2 is YYNGEE in the germline V gene. This CDR3 has 14 amino acids. The CDR3, as DNA: TGTGCCAGCGGGGGAGGGCGCATAAACAATGAGCAGTTCTTC. It yields the protein CASGGGRINNEQFF.

The chain links TRBV5-1 to TRBJ2-2; TRBD2 agrees at 8 bases. This CDR3 is 15 amino acids long. V lost 4 bases and J lost 5; bases outside the gene matches: 7. Germline V CDR1 and CDR2: SGHRS, YFSETQ. The CDR3 DNA reads as TGCGCCAGCAGCCAGGGACGCGGGGGGACCGGGGAGCTGTTTTTT. Translating it yields CASSQGRGGTGELFF.

This clone was recorded only once. The chain employs TRBV20-1 and TRBJ2-7; 7 bases are a match to TRBD1. Per germline, CDR1 DFQATT and CDR2 SNEGSKA (reference sequence). V dropped 5 bases and J dropped 5; count of bases not matched to a gene: 3. The CDR3 has 11 residues. The chain's CDR3 is CSASQGNEQYF. DNA of the CDR3: TGCAGTGCTTCACAGGGGAACGAGCAGTACTTC.

The chain links TRBV27 to TRBJ2-5; 9 bases fit TRBD2. CDR3 length equals 16 residues. V lost 7 bases to trimming and J lost 5 bases; unmatched junction nucleotides: 14. Germline V gene sequence: CDR1 MNHEY, CDR2 SMNVEV (reference sequence). The CDR3 sequence is CASNPTGLAIIETQYF. CDR3 sequence (DNA): TGTGCCAGCAACCCCACCGGACTAGCGATAATTGAGACCCAGTACTTC.

The chain couples TRBV4-1 to TRBJ1-5; maybe TRBD1 (6 bases). The CDR3 loop spans 15 amino acids. Germline loops: CDR1 MGHRA, CDR2 YSYEKL. Trimming removed 4 bases at V and 3 bases at J, with 13 bases between. The CDR3 sequence is CASSREGHDNQPQHF. The CDR3 bases are TGCGCCAGCAGCCGGGAGGGACACGACAATCAGCCCCAGCATTTT.

This chain links TRBV5-6 with TRBJ1-4; 7 positions agree with TRBD1. Germline-derived CDR1 and CDR2 are SGHDT and YYEEEE. This CDR3 region has 17 residues. V shed 1 base, J shed 4 bases, and the junction held 10 bases outside the gene matches. The CDR3 loop is CASSLYRRDRVNEKLFF. The CDR3 coding sequence is TGTGCCAGCAGCTTGTATAGGAGGGACAGAGTTAATGAAAAACTGTTTTTT.

The gene calls are TRBV10-3 and TRBJ2-1; 11 bases line up with TRBD2. From germline, CDR1 is ENHRY and CDR2 SYGVKD. V shed 3 bases and J 4 bases; nucleotides not matched to a gene: 2. The CDR3 runs to 15 residues. The chain's CDR3 is CAISEGTSGYNEQFF. The CDR3 nucleotides are TGTGCCATCAGTGAAGGGACTAGCGGTTACAATGAGCAGTTCTTC.

The chain uses TRBV10-3 and TRBJ1-5; 7 nucleotides align to TRBD1. CDR1 and CDR2 (germline): ENHRY, SYGVKD. CDR3 length equals 15 residues. The V and J ends lost 2 bases and 2 bases, in that order; junction bases with no gene match: 3. The CDR3 DNA is TGTGCCATCAGTGAGGTGGGGACAGGCAATCAGCCCCAGCATTTT. Encoded protein: CAISEVGTGNQPQHF.

This clone was seen only a few times. V and J are TRBV5-4 and TRBJ1-1; D gene uncertain. The CDR3 spans 14 residues. V shed 2 bases and J shed 1 base, with 9 bases lying between them. Germline V lookup: CDR1 SGHNT, CDR2 YYREEE (reference sequence). The CDR3 protein is CASSFERRNTEAFF. The CDR3 DNA follows: TGTGCCAGCAGCTTTGAGAGGAGGAACACTGAAGCTTTCTTT.

This clone was observed once. CDR3 nucleotide sequence: TGTGCCAGCAGTTCAGGGTTTTTGCACACCGGGGAGCTGTTTTTT. This sequence encodes CASSSGFLHTGELFF. This chain uses TRBV5-6 with TRBJ2-2; D is possibly TRBD1 (5 bases). V lost 5 bases to trimming and J lost 3 bases, with 14 bases between them. The CDR3 loop spans 15 amino acids. Germline CDR1 SGHDT, CDR2 YYEEEE. The variable domain in full, completed from reference TRBV5-6 and TRBJ2-2, reads DAGVTQSPTHLIKTRGQQVTLRCSPKSGHDTVSWYQQALGQGPQFIFQYYEEEERQRGNFPDRFSGHQFPNYSSELNVNALLLGDSALYLCASSSGFLHTGELFFGEGSRLTVL.

V gene TRBV28 combines with J gene TRBJ2-7; no clear D gene. The germline V gene encodes CDR1 MDHEN and CDR2 SYDVKM. Trimming left V 8 bases short and J 3 bases short, with 14 bases between. This CDR3 is built from 13 residues. DNA of the CDR3: TGTGCCAGCTTGGGTCGGGTGGGCTACGAGCAGTACTTC. Its protein is CASLGRVGYEQYF.

The chain couples TRBV15 to TRBJ2-7; 9 bases agree with TRBD1. Germline CDR1 and CDR2: LNHNV and YYDKDF (reference sequence). CDR3 length equals 13 residues. The J segment lost 5 bases and the V segment lost 8 bases, leaving 7 bases of the junction unmatched. The CDR3 is CATEGTGSHEQYF. The DNA of the CDR3 is TGTGCCACCGAGGGGACAGGGAGCCACGAGCAGTACTTC.

This chain links TRBV7-9 with TRBJ2-3; 9 bases map to TRBD2. Looked up from germline, CDR1 is SEHNR and CDR2 is FQNEAQ (reference sequence). With V trimmed by 4 bases and J by 1 base, 3 bases remained unmatched. CDR3 size: 15 residues. As DNA, the CDR3 is TGTGCCAGCAGCTCAAGGACTAGCGGCACAGATACGCAGTATTTT. Residues: CASSSRTSGTDTQYF.

This clone was seen only once. The V call is TRBV5-8, the J call TRBJ2-3; perhaps TRBD2 as D (6 bases). The CDR3 length is 13 residues. V was trimmed by 0 bases and J by 9 bases, leaving 11 bases between them. Germline CDR1 reads SGHTS; CDR2 reads YDEGEE. CDR3 protein: CASSLEGLATQYF. In nucleotides, the CDR3 is TGTGCCAGCAGCTTGGAGGGACTGGCAACGCAGTATTTT.

The chain carries TRBV5-8 and TRBJ2-7, with TRBD2 identical over 7 bases. This CDR3 region has 15 residues. Germline V gene lookup returns CDR1 SGHTS and CDR2 YDEGEE. V shed 4 bases, J shed 2 bases, and the junction held 9 bases outside the gene matches. Written as DNA, the CDR3 is TGTGCCAGCAGCGGGGGGGACGCCGCAACCTACGAGCAGTACTTC. Encoded protein: CASSGGDAATYEQYF.

The chain links TRBV7-9 to TRBJ1-1; D remains unclear. Germline CDR1 and CDR2: SEHNR and FQNEAQ (reference sequence). With 6 bases removed from V and 0 bases from J, the gap between germline ends came to 17 bases. This CDR3 comprises 16 residues. CDR3: CASSSQRNWVNTEAFF. The CDR3 bases are TGTGCCAGCAGTAGCCAGCGGAATTGGGTGAACACTGAAGCTTTCTTT.

V gene TRBV7-9 combines with J gene TRBJ2-7; D gene ambiguous. The V and J ends lost 4 bases and 3 bases respectively, with 13 bases between them. There are 14 residues in the CDR3. The germline V gene has CDR1 SEHNR and CDR2 FQNEAQ (reference sequence). This chain's CDR3 is CASSSPPGGYEQYF. As DNA, the CDR3 is TGTGCCAGCAGCTCCCCCCCGGGTGGCTACGAGCAGTACTTC.

The CDR3 reads CASSPDRYTEAFF. DNA for the CDR3: TGTGCCAGCTCACCCGACAGATACACTGAAGCTTTCTTT. The chain uses TRBV18 and TRBJ1-1, with D maybe TRBD1 (5 bases). The CDR3 totals 13 residues. The germline gives CDR1 KGHSH, CDR2 LQKENI. V was clipped by 3 bases and J by 3 bases, with 8 bases between them.

The genes are TRBV19 and TRBJ2-4; 7 positions agree with TRBD1. Germline lookup yields CDR1 LNHDA and CDR2 SQIVND (reference sequence). This CDR3 is built from 12 residues. The V gene end was trimmed by 6 bases and the J gene end by 8 bases; junction bases not matched to a gene: 4. The CDR3 spells CASSEQGHIQYF. The CDR3 coding sequence is TGTGCCAGTAGCGAACAGGGGCACATTCAGTACTTC.

The V and J genes are TRBV7-9 and TRBJ1-6; 7 nucleotides align to TRBD1. This CDR3 is 16 amino acids long. The germline V gene encodes CDR1 SEHNR and CDR2 FQNEAQ (reference sequence). Trimming took 5 bases from V and 8 from J; bases not matched to a gene: 12. The CDR3 loop reads CASSPLTGRLDSPLHF. The CDR3 region has the DNA TGTGCCAGCAGCCCCCTGACAGGGAGGTTGGATTCACCCCTCCACTTT.

This rearrangement joins TRBV13 to TRBJ2-2; 10 bases fit TRBD1. This CDR3 comprises 17 residues. Germline V gene sequence: CDR1 PRHDT, CDR2 FYEKMQ (reference sequence). The J segment lost 0 bases and the V segment lost 5 bases, leaving 6 bases of the junction unmatched. In nucleotides, the CDR3 is TGTGCCAGCAGCCCCCGGGACAGGGGACCGAACACCGGGGAGCTGTTTTTT. This gives the protein CASSPRDRGPNTGELFF.

The rearrangement links TRBV11-2 to TRBJ2-5, with D possibly being TRBD2 (6 bases). Germline V gene data show CDR1 as SGHAT and CDR2 as FQNNGV. This CDR3 comprises 14 residues. The V end lost 4 bases, the J end lost 9 bases, and 18 bases lay between the germline ends. The chain's CDR3 is CASSSDERVAAQYF. Written as DNA, the CDR3 is TGTGCCAGCAGCTCCGACGAGCGGGTGGCAGCCCAGTACTTC.

This chain connects TRBV15 to TRBJ2-7, with a weak D call TRBD2 (6 bases). Germline V gene data show CDR1 as LNHNV and CDR2 as YYDKDF (reference sequence). The V end was cut by 0 bases, the J end by 3 bases, with 9 bases between. CDR3 length equals 14 residues. CDR3 sequence: CATSREGEDYEQYF. Here the CDR3 DNA reads TGTGCCACCAGCAGAGAGGGGGAGGACTACGAGCAGTACTTC.

The chain links TRBV5-1 to TRBJ2-7; tentatively, D is TRBD1 (5 bases). The germline V and J ends were trimmed by 4 bases and 2 bases, with 13 bases remaining between them. This CDR3 has 14 residues. CDR1 SGHRS and CDR2 YFSETQ come from the germline V gene. The CDR3 sequence: CASSPSTDTYEQYF. CDR3 coding DNA: TGCGCCAGCAGCCCATCGACAGACACCTACGAGCAGTACTTC.

The rearrangement links TRBV7-9 to TRBJ1-1, with 10 nucleotides matching TRBD1. V lost 5 bases and J lost 1; bases outside the gene matches: 7. The CDR3 sequence is 16 residues long. From germline, CDR1 is SEHNR and CDR2 FQNEAQ (reference sequence). The DNA of the CDR3 is TGTGCCAGCAGCCCGACGACAGGGGGCTCGAACACTGAAGCTTTCTTT. It codes for CASSPTTGGSNTEAFF.

V usage is TRBV9 and J usage is TRBJ2-3; 9 positions match TRBD2. The CDR3 consists of 15 residues. The germline gives CDR1 SGDLS, CDR2 YYNGEE. The V segment lost 2 bases and the J segment 2 bases; nucleotides outside the gene matches: 3. Written as DNA, the CDR3 is TGTGCCAGCAGCGTTAGCGGGAGAGACACAGATACGCAGTATTTT. Amino acid sequence: CASSVSGRDTDTQYF.

The rearrangement links TRBV29-1 to TRBJ2-3; the D gene is possibly TRBD1 (8 bases). The germline V and J ends were trimmed by 6 bases and 6 bases, with 19 bases remaining between them. The CDR3 consists of 14 residues. Germline V gene lookup returns CDR1 SQVTM and CDR2 ANQGSEA. CDR3 loop: CSVGGTGKRDTQYF. CDR3 DNA sequence: TGCAGCGTGGGGGGGACAGGCAAACGTGATACGCAGTATTTT.